This TCR beta chain was sequenced during a study of blood T cell repertoires in COVID-19. For the study at large: The analysed material was cDNA or gDNA that came from T cells, B-cell-depleted T cells, or PBMCs.

Sequenced by immunoSEQ multiplex PCR; TCRdb stores in-frame clones only, minus some. The sample carries about 160,000 clones, roughly 90% recorded once. The CDR3 sequence is 15 residues long. Germline-derived CDR1 and CDR2 are LNHDA and SQIVND (reference sequence). V lost 3 bases, J lost 7 bases, and 3 bases stayed unmatched. This chain links TRBV19 with TRBJ1-6, with 10 bases aligning to TRBD1. The receptor's source is a man aged 60 to 69 with acute or convalescent COVID-19. Material for sequencing was peripheral blood. The chain's CDR3 is CASSIRGQGNSPLHF. In nucleotides, the CDR3 is TGTGCCAGTAGTATTCGGGGACAGGGGAATTCACCCCTCCACTTT.